The rows below give T cell receptor beta chains drawn from one sample of a study of cytomegalovirus exposure and HLA in healthy donors. This table comes from immunoSEQ multiplex PCR, and its TCRdb copy is limited to in-frame clones, with some not included. The sample consists of around 69,000 clones, 65% to 70% of them appearing once. The sequencing input was PBMCs. These receptors were obtained from a man aged 35 to 55 in good health and CMV-seropositive. CDR3s include the opening cysteine and the closing phenylalanine or tryptophan. A D gene is named only where the DNA matches it firmly. Part of the rows lack a size; the others show once, few, many or a class for expanded clones.

.	TRBV7-6	.	TRBJ2-5	CASSFGGPQETQYF	TGTGCCAGCAGCTTTGGGGGCCCCCAAGAGACCCAGTACTTC
.	TRBV30	.	TRBJ1-5	CAWRQPGDWNQPQHF	TGTGCCTGGAGACAACCAGGGGATTGGAATCAGCCCCAGCATTTT
.	TRBV30	TRBD1	TRBJ1-4	CACRDRVKEKLFF	TGTGCCTGTCGGGACAGGGTAAAAGAAAAACTGTTTTTT
.	TRBV5-1	TRBD2	TRBJ2-1	CASSPAGTNYNEQFF	TGCGCCAGCAGCCCAGCCGGGACTAATTACAATGAGCAGTTCTTC
.	TRBV6-5	TRBD1	TRBJ1-4	CASSYSRTGWKLFF	TGTGCCAGCAGTTACTCGCGGACAGGATGGAAACTGTTTTTT
.	TRBV5-4	.	TRBJ1-1	CASSLWQRNTEAFF	TGTGCCAGCAGCTTGTGGCAGCGAAACACTGAAGCTTTCTTT
.	TRBV6-6	TRBD1	TRBJ2-7	CASTDRGSSYEQYF	TGTGCCAGCACCGACAGGGGCTCCTCCTACGAGCAGTACTTC
.	TRBV7-7	TRBD2	TRBJ2-2	CASTYGGSGTGELFF	TGTGCTAGCACCTACGGCGGGAGTGGCACCGGGGAGCTGTTTTTT
.	TRBV7-3	.	TRBJ2-2	CASSPYPRDTGELFF	TGTGCCAGCAGCCCTTACCCCAGGGACACCGGGGAGCTGTTTTTT
.	TRBV5-6	.	TRBJ1-2	CASSLANYGYTF	TGTGCCAGCAGCTTGGCGAACTATGGCTACACCTTC
.	TRBV10-3	TRBD2	TRBJ2-3	CAISDFSGGLTDTQYF	TGTGCCATCAGTGATTTCAGCGGGGGGTTAACAGATACGCAGTATTTT
.	TRBV29-1	TRBD1	TRBJ1-2	CSVGAPGTGDGYTF	TGCAGCGTTGGAGCGCCCGGGACAGGGGATGGCTACACCTTC
.	TRBV7-9	TRBD1	TRBJ1-1	CASSPGTANTEAFF	TGTGCCAGCAGCCCCGGGACAGCGAACACTGAAGCTTTCTTT
.	TRBV6-5	TRBD1	TRBJ1-3	CASSSGTVGNTIYF	TGTGCCAGCAGTTCGGGGACAGTCGGAAACACCATATATTTT
.	TRBV19	TRBD1	TRBJ2-7	CASSTYRGYEQYF	TGTGCCAGTAGTACCTACAGGGGCTACGAGCAGTACTTC
once	TRBV2	.	TRBJ2-7	CASNDVGDYEQYF	TGTGCCAGCAATGACGTCGGGGACTACGAGCAGTACTTC
.	TRBV25-1	.	TRBJ2-2	CASSEYSPNTGELFF	TGTGCCAGCAGTGAATATTCCCCAAACACCGGGGAGCTGTTTTTT
.	TRBV7-2	.	TRBJ1-2	CASSLDKYGYTF	TGTGCCAGCAGCCTTGACAAATATGGCTACACCTTC
few	TRBV10-3	TRBD1	TRBJ2-1	CAISEDRGRREQFF	TGTGCCATCAGTGAGGACAGGGGGAGACGGGAGCAGTTCTTC
few	TRBV7-8	.	TRBJ2-3	CASSFRLRGGTDTQYF	TGTGCCAGCAGCTTCCGGTTGCGGGGAGGCACAGATACGCAGTATTTT
.	TRBV7-8	.	TRBJ1-2	CASSLEDRPNYGYTF	TGTGCCAGCAGCTTAGAAGACAGGCCTAACTATGGCTACACCTTC
few	TRBV9	TRBD2	TRBJ2-1	CASSVAPPGLAGGSYNEQFF	TGTGCCAGCAGCGTAGCGCCGCCGGGACTAGCGGGGGGATCCTACAATGAGCAGTTCTTC
.	TRBV30	.	TRBJ1-1	CAWSVGGVAGENTEAFF	TGTGCCTGGAGTGTTGGGGGGGTAGCAGGGGAAAACACTGAAGCTTTCTTT